This passage covers 14 T cell receptor beta chains from one sample sequenced in a study of OX40 agonist ivuxolimab in advanced cancers. Data came from immunoSEQ multiplex PCR; TCRdb stores just in-frame clones and leaves some out. The sample lists tens of thousands of clones; 70% to 90% were seen once. The sequencing here drew on CD4+ or CD8+ T cells sorted from blood, taken in a trial of the OX40 agonist ivuxolimab. Receptors were obtained from an adult with an advanced solid tumor such as melanoma, head and neck, liver or kidney cancer.

The sample holds one count of this clone. This sequence joins TRBV30 and TRBJ2-6; 7 nucleotides match TRBD2. This CDR3 has 16 residues. The germline V gene encodes CDR1 GTSNPN and CDR2 SVGIG (reference sequence). V trimming: 3 bases; J trimming: 1 base; junction bases outside the gene matches: 6. The CDR3: CAWRIQGLSGANVLTF. The CDR3 nucleotides are TGTGCCTGGAGAATCCAGGGACTATCTGGGGCCAACGTCCTGACTTTC.

The rearrangement uses TRBV4-3 and TRBJ1-2; no reliable D call. Trimming cost V 0 bases and J 4 bases, with 12 bases left between them. Germline CDR1 LGHNA, CDR2 YSLEER. The CDR3 is 15 amino acids. The CDR3 loop reads CASSQDPGKPYGYTF. Written as DNA, the CDR3 is TGCGCCAGCAGCCAAGATCCGGGAAAGCCCTATGGCTACACCTTC.

Only one count was recorded for this clone. This chain joins TRBV9 and TRBJ1-1; D gene unclear. This CDR3 is built from 14 residues. Germline lookup yields CDR1 SGDLS and CDR2 YYNGEE. The V and J ends lost 0 bases and 4 bases respectively, with 10 bases between them. DNA of the CDR3: TGTGCCAGCAGCGTAGTTAGGGTAGGCACTGAAGCTTTCTTT. Protein product: CASSVVRVGTEAFF.

V is TRBV19 and J is TRBJ2-1, with TRBD1 as a possible D gene (6 bases). The germline V gene has CDR1 LNHDA and CDR2 SQIVND (reference sequence). The V gene lost 0 bases and the J gene lost 10 bases, with 16 bases spanning the gap. The CDR3 sequence is 15 residues long. The DNA for the CDR3 is TGTGCCAGTAGTATAGAGGCAGGGGTGCGTTGCGAGCAGTTCTTC. Amino acids: CASSIEAGVRCEQFF. The variable domain in full, with the rest retrieved from reference TRBV19 and TRBJ2-1, is DGGITQSPKYLFRKEGQNVTLSCEQNLNHDAMYWYRQDPGQGLRLIYYSQIVNDFQKGDIAEGYSVSREKKESFPLTVTSAQKNPTAFYLCASSIEAGVRCEQFFGPGTRLTVL.

The rearrangement uses TRBV7-9 and TRBJ2-3; 9 bases are a match to TRBD2. Per germline, CDR1 SEHNR and CDR2 FQNEAQ (reference sequence). CDR3 length: 17 residues. The ends lost 2 bases at V and 6 bases at J; junction bases unmatched: 12. CDR3 nucleotides: TGTGCCAGCAGCTTATCCCCGCGGCGGGGGGGATCGGATACGCAGTATTTT. It translates to CASSLSPRRGGSDTQYF.

The gene calls are TRBV7-9 and TRBJ1-4; D is possibly TRBD1 (5 bases). CDR1 is SEHNR and CDR2 is FQNEAQ in the germline V gene (reference sequence). V lost 7 bases and J lost 5, with 17 bases in between. This CDR3 spans 15 amino acids. CDR3 nucleotides: TGTGCCAGCAACCCGGGGCTTGGGAGCAATGAAAAACTGTTTTTT. Encoded protein: CASNPGLGSNEKLFF.

The J gene is TRBJ1-5, the V gene TRBV18; possible D gene TRBD1, 6 bases. V was shortened by 5 bases and J by 2 bases, with 13 bases between the two germline ends. The CDR3 loop spans 15 amino acids. From germline, CDR1 is KGHSH and CDR2 LQKENI. The CDR3, as DNA: TGTGCCAGCTCATTCACAGGGCCGCGCAATCAGCCCCAGCATTTT. Its protein product is CASSFTGPRNQPQHF.

The chain employs TRBV18 and TRBJ2-7, with TRBD2 as a possible D gene (5 bases). This CDR3 is 16 amino acids long. Germline CDR1 KGHSH, CDR2 LQKENI. Trimming shortened V by 0 bases and J by 1 base, and 13 bases separated the two germline ends. CDR3 nucleotide sequence: TGTGCCAGCTCACCACCTCTCCGGGTAGCGTCCTACGAGCAGTACTTC. This sequence encodes CASSPPLRVASYEQYF.

The chain joins TRBV7-9 to TRBJ1-2, with D tentatively TRBD1 (5 bases). Germline CDR1 reads SEHNR; CDR2 reads FQNEAQ (reference sequence). This CDR3 spans 15 amino acids. V was clipped by 3 bases and J by 5 bases, with 16 bases between them. The DNA for the CDR3 is TGTGCCAGCAGCTTGAGTGTAGGGGCAGGGTATGGCTACACCTTC. Its translation: CASSLSVGAGYGYTF.

This clone was found once. This chain joins TRBV4-3 and TRBJ2-7; 7 bases agree with TRBD1. V shed 3 bases and J 4 bases; nucleotides not matched to a gene: 9. The CDR3 extends over 15 amino acids. Germline V CDR1 and CDR2: LGHNA, YSLEER. The CDR3 loop is CASSHLRQGLYEQYF. For the CDR3, the DNA is TGCGCCAGCAGCCATCTCCGACAGGGATTATACGAGCAGTACTTC.

The CDR3 spells CASSPFGWGAEVALGDTQYF. CDR3 DNA: TGTGCCAGCTCACCGTTTGGATGGGGGGCCGAAGTAGCTCTTGGAGATACGCAGTATTTT. The chain is built from TRBV18 and TRBJ2-3; D is possibly TRBD1 or TRBD2 (6 bases each). Germline loops: CDR1 KGHSH, CDR2 LQKENI. V lost 3 bases and J 5 bases, leaving 30 bases between the germline ends. The CDR3 spans 20 residues.

CDR3 amino acids: CASRGLGTGRETQYF. The CDR3 DNA reads TGTGCCAGCAGGGGTTTGGGGACAGGGAGAGAGACCCAGTACTTC. The V gene is TRBV6-5, the J gene TRBJ2-5; TRBD1 aligns across 9 bases. V shed 6 bases, J shed 4 bases, and the junction held 9 bases outside the gene matches. CDR3 length: 15 residues. The germline CDR1 and CDR2 sequences are MNHEY and SVGAGI.

The CDR3 DNA is TGCGCCAGCAGTGGCAGGGTGGCCTACGAGCAGTACTTC. This gives the protein CASSGRVAYEQYF. The chain combines TRBV5-1 with TRBJ2-7; possibly TRBD1 for D (5 bases). The ends were cut back, 5 bases at V and 2 bases at J, with 11 bases in the middle. Germline V lookup: CDR1 SGHRS, CDR2 YFSETQ. The CDR3 is 13 residues long. The complete variable domain, with remaining parts taken from reference TRBV5-1 and TRBJ2-7, reads KAGVTQTPRYLIKTRGQQVTLSCSPISGHRSVSWYQQTPGQGLQFLFEYFSETQRNKGNFPGRFSGRQFSNSRSEMNVSTLELGDSALYLCASSGRVAYEQYFGPGTRLTVT.

The rearrangement joins TRBV11-2 to TRBJ1-1, with TRBD1 matching over 7 bases. Germline-derived CDR1 and CDR2 are SGHAT and FQNNGV. CDR3 length: 12 amino acids. Trimming at V came to 2 bases and at J to 8 bases, leaving 2 bases not matched to a gene. The CDR3 bases are TGTGCCAGCAGCTTATGGGACAGCGAAGCTTTCTTT. This sequence encodes CASSLWDSEAFF.